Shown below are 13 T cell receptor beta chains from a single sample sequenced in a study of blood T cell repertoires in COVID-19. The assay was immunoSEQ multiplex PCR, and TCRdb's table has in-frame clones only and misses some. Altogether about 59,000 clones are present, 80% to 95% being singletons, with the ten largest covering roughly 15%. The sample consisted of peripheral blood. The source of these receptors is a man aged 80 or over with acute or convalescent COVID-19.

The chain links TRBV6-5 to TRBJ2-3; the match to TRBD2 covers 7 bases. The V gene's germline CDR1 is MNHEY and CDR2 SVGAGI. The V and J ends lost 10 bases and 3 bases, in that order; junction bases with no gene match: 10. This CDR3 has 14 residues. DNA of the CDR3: TGTGCCACCTTAAAAACGGGGGGAACAGATACGCAGTATTTT. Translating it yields CATLKTGGTDTQYF.

The CDR3 sequence: CASSLDGQPTDTQYF. For the CDR3, the DNA is TGTGCCAGCAGCTTAGACGGACAGCCCACAGATACGCAGTATTTT. The J gene is TRBJ2-3, the V gene TRBV11-2, with TRBD1 as a possible D gene (6 bases). This CDR3 comprises 15 residues. Germline V lookup: CDR1 SGHAT, CDR2 FQNNGV. Trimming took off 0 bases at V and 2 bases at J, with 9 bases between the two ends.

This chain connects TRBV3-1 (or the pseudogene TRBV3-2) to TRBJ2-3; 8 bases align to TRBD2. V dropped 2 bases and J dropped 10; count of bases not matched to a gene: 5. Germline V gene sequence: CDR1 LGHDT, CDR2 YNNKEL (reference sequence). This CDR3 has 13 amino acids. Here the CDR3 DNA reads TGTGCCAGCAGCCAAACCGGGACTAGAGCGCAGTATTTT. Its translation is CASSQTGTRAQYF.

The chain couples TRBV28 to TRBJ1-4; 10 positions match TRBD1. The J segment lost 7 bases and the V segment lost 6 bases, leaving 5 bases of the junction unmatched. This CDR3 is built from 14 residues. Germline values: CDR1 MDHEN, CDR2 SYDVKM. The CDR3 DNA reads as TGTGCCAGCAGCCCGACAGGGGGCGGTGAAAAACTGTTTTTT. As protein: CASSPTGGGEKLFF. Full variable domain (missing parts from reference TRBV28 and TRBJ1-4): DVKVTQSSRYLVKRTGEKVFLECVQDMDHENMFWYRQDPGLGLRLIYFSYDVKMKEKGDIPEGYSVSREKKERFSLILESASTNQTSMYLCASSPTGGGEKLFFGSGTQLSVL.

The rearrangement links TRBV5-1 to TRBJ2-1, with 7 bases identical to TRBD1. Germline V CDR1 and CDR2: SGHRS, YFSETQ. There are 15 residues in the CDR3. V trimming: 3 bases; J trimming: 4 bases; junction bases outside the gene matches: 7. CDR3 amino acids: CASSWTGTDYNEQFF. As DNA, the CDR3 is TGCGCCAGCAGCTGGACCGGGACAGATTACAATGAGCAGTTCTTC. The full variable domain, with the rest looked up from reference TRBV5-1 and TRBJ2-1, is KAGVTQTPRYLIKTRGQQVTLSCSPISGHRSVSWYQQTPGQGLQFLFEYFSETQRNKGNFPGRFSGRQFSNSRSEMNVSTLELGDSALYLCASSWTGTDYNEQFFGPGTRLTVL.

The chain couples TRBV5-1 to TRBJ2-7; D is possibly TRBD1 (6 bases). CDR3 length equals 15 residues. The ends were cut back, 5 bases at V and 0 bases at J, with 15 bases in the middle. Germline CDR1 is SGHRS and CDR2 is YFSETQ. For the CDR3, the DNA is TGCGCCAGCAGAAGTCAGGGGTCCCCCTCCTACGAGCAGTACTTC. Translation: CASRSQGSPSYEQYF. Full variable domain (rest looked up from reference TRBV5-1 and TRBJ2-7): KAGVTQTPRYLIKTRGQQVTLSCSPISGHRSVSWYQQTPGQGLQFLFEYFSETQRNKGNFPGRFSGRQFSNSRSEMNVSTLELGDSALYLCASRSQGSPSYEQYFGPGTRLTVT.

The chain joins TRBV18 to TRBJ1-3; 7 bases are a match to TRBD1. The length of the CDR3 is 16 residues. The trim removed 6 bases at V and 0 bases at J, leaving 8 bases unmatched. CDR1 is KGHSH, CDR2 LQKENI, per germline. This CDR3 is CASSPRDRPSGNTIYF. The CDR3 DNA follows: TGTGCCAGCTCCCCTAGGGACAGACCCTCTGGAAACACCATATATTTT. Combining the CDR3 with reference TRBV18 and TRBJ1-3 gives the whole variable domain NAGVMQNPRHLVRRRGQEARLRCSPMKGHSHVYWYRQLPEEGLKFMVYLQKENIIDESGMPKERFSAEFPKEGPSILRIQQVVRGDSAAYFCASSPRDRPSGNTIYFGEGSWLTVV.

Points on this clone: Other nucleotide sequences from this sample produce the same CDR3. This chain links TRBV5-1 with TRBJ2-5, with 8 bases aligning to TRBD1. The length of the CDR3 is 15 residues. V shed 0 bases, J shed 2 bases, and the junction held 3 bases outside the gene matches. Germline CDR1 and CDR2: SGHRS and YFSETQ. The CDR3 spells CASSLDGTGQETQYF. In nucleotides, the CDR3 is TGCGCCAGCAGCTTGGACGGGACAGGTCAAGAGACCCAGTACTTC.

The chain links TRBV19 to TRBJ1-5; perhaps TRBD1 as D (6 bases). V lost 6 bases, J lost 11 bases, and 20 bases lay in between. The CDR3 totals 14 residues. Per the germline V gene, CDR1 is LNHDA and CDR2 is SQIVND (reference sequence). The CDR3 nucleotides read TGTGCCAGTAGCCTCTCTAACAGGGTTTTAGCCCAGCATTTT. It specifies CASSLSNRVLAQHF. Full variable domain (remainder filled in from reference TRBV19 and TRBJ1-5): DGGITQSPKYLFRKEGQNVTLSCEQNLNHDAMYWYRQDPGQGLRLIYYSQIVNDFQKGDIAEGYSVSREKKESFPLTVTSAQKNPTAFYLCASSLSNRVLAQHFGDGTRLSIL.

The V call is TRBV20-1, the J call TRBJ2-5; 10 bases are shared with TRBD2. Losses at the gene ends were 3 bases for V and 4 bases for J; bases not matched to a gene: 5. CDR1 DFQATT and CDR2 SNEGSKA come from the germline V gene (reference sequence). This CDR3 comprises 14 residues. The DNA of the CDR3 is TGCAGTGCTAGTAGGAGCGGGGGGGTAGAGACCCAGTACTTC. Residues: CSASRSGGVETQYF.

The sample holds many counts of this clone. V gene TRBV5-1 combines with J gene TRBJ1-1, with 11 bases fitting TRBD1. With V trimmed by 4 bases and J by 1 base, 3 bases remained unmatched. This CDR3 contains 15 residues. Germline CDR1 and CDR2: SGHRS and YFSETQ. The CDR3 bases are TGCGCCAGCAGCCCAGGACAGGGGGCGAACACTGAAGCTTTCTTT. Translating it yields CASSPGQGANTEAFF.

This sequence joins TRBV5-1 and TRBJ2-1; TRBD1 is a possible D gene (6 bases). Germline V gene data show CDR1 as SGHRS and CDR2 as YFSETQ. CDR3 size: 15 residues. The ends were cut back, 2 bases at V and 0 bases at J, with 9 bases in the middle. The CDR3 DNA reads TGCGCCAGCAGCTTACAGGGAAACTCCTACAATGAGCAGTTCTTC. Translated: CASSLQGNSYNEQFF.

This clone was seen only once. CDR3 DNA sequence: TGTGCCAGCAGTGGGAGGGACAGGTTCGAAAACATTCAGTACTTC. Its translation is CASSGRDRFENIQYF. The rearrangement joins TRBV25-1 to TRBJ2-4, with TRBD1 matching 8 bases. V gave up 4 bases and J gave up 5 bases; unmatched junction bases: 7. The CDR3 has 15 amino acids. CDR1 MGHDK and CDR2 SYGVNS come from the germline V gene.